This T cell receptor beta chain comes out of a study of T cells in Graves' hyperthyroidism and ophthalmopathy. Study conclusions and caveats: Most clonotypes that expanded in the thyroid above 0.001 also showed up in blood.

Regions amplified from RNA transcripts were the TCR beta CDR3 regions. HTBI primers were the set used in a first-round RT-PCR of the TCR CDR3. TCRdb used MiXCR to reprocess the multiplex PCR reads, holding one entry per CDR3 protein. The sample records 540,000 or so distinct CDR3 sequences, more than 15% being singletons. This clonotype was counted ten times or more. Its antigen is not known. This CDR3 has 15 amino acids. V was clipped by 5 bases and J by 5 bases, with 19 bases between them. Per the germline V gene, CDR1 is SGHNT and CDR2 is YENEEA. The source material was blood. The chain carries TRBV11-3 and TRBJ2-7; D is perhaps TRBD2 (6 bases). This TCR was recovered from a woman younger than 45 with Graves' hyperthyroidism. The chain's CDR3 is CASSLGLLGGNEQYF. The DNA for the CDR3 is TGTGCCAGCAGCCTCGGGCTTCTGGGGGGTAACGAGCAGTACTTC. Filled out from reference TRBV11-3 and TRBJ2-7, the complete variable domain reads EAGVVQSPRYKIIEKKQPVAFWCNPISGHNTLYWYLQNLGQGPELLIRYENEEAVDDSQLPKDRFSAERLKGVDSTLKIQPAELGDSAVYLCASSLGLLGGNEQYFGPGTRLTVT.